Below, 25 T cell receptor beta chains from the same sample are listed, as sequenced in a study of blood T cell repertoires in COVID-19. Profiled with immunoSEQ multiplex PCR; TCRdb holds only in-frame clones, not every one. Seen here are approximately 52,000 clones, roughly 90% observed once, and the top ten hold 1% to 1.5%. The source material was peripheral blood. All receptors come from a man aged 60 to 75 with acute or convalescent COVID-19.

The chain joins TRBV11-2 to TRBJ1-1; D possibly corresponds to TRBD1 (5 bases). Looked up from germline, CDR1 is SGHAT and CDR2 is FQNNGV. V lost 4 bases and J 13 bases, leaving 22 bases between the germline ends. CDR3 size: 14 residues. The CDR3 nucleotides are TGTGCCAGCAGCTCAGCGCGGGGGGGTTGGAAGGATTTCTTT. It encodes CASSSARGGWKDFF. The full variable domain, with the rest looked up from reference TRBV11-2 and TRBJ1-1, is EAGVAQSPRYKIIEKRQSVAFWCNPISGHATLYWYQQILGQGPKLLIQFQNNGVVDDSQLPKDRFSAERLKGVDSTLKIQPAKLEDSAVYLCASSSARGGWKDFFGQGTRLTVV.

This rearrangement joins TRBV18 to TRBJ2-7; 7 positions agree with TRBD1. Trimming took 5 bases from V and 6 from J; bases not matched to a gene: 4. Looked up from germline, CDR1 is KGHSH and CDR2 is LQKENI. CDR3 length: 12 amino acids. CDR3 sequence: CASSTGTVEQYF. CDR3 bases: TGTGCCAGCTCAACCGGGACAGTCGAGCAGTACTTC.

The V call is TRBV7-9, the J call TRBJ1-4, with 7 bases lining up with TRBD1. The trim removed 5 bases at V and 8 bases at J, leaving 8 bases unmatched. There are 14 residues in the CDR3. The germline V gene encodes CDR1 SEHNR and CDR2 FQNEAQ (reference sequence). The DNA of the CDR3 is TGTGCCAGCAGCCAACGGGACAGTGAAGAAAAACTGTTTTTT. Translated, it gives CASSQRDSEEKLFF.

V gene TRBV9 combines with J gene TRBJ1-4, with TRBD1 matching over 9 bases. The germline V gene encodes CDR1 SGDLS and CDR2 YYNGEE. With V trimmed by 1 base and J by 7 bases, 2 bases remained unmatched. CDR3 size: 14 residues. The chain's CDR3 is CASSVTGGGEKLFF. Written as DNA, the CDR3 is TGTGCCAGCAGCGTAACAGGGGGCGGTGAAAAACTGTTTTTT.

A single count supports this clone. The genes are TRBV7-9 and TRBJ2-7, with D perhaps TRBD2 (7 bases). Trimming left V 7 bases short and J 7 bases short, with 20 bases between. CDR3 length: 14 amino acids. Germline CDR1 is SEHNR and CDR2 is FQNEAQ (reference sequence). The CDR3 is CASTGAGATREQYF. CDR3 nucleotide sequence: TGTGCCAGCACGGGGGCGGGGGCGACTCGGGAGCAGTACTTC.

V usage is TRBV4-1 and J usage is TRBJ2-7, with D perhaps TRBD2 (6 bases). Germline values: CDR1 MGHRA, CDR2 YSYEKL. V gave up 3 bases and J gave up 4 bases, with 16 bases separating them. The length of the CDR3 is 15 residues. The CDR3 region is CASSHDGSGTYEQYF. In DNA form, the CDR3 reads TGCGCCAGCAGCCACGATGGCAGTGGGACTTACGAGCAGTACTTC.

CDR3 amino acids: CASSLALQGTDTQYF. The CDR3 region has the DNA TGTGCCAGCAGCTTAGCGCTCCAGGGTACAGATACGCAGTATTTT. The V gene is TRBV7-9, the J gene TRBJ2-3; maybe TRBD1 (5 bases). With 0 bases removed from V and 3 bases from J, the gap between germline ends came to 10 bases. The germline CDR1 and CDR2 sequences are SEHNR and FQNEAQ (reference sequence). The length of the CDR3 is 15 residues. Supplemented by reference TRBV7-9 and TRBJ2-3, the full variable domain reads DTGVSQNPRHKITKRGQNVTFRCDPISEHNRLYWYRQTLGQGPEFLTYFQNEAQLEKSRLLSDRFSAERPKGSFSTLEIQRTEQGDSAMYLCASSLALQGTDTQYFGPGTRLTVL.

The V call is TRBV25-1, the J call TRBJ2-5, with 11 nucleotides matching TRBD2. The CDR3 loop spans 17 amino acids. V lost 7 bases and J lost 5; bases outside the gene matches: 15. Germline loops: CDR1 MGHDK, CDR2 SYGVNS. CDR3 residues: CASTTTLAGGKGETQYF. The CDR3 bases are TGTGCCAGCACCACGACGTTAGCGGGGGGGAAGGGGGAGACCCAGTACTTC.

The V call is TRBV5-6, the J call TRBJ1-2; the D gene is possibly TRBD1 (5 bases). The CDR3 loop spans 14 amino acids. Trimming stripped 3 bases from V and 4 bases from J, with 13 bases between. Per the germline V gene, CDR1 is SGHDT and CDR2 is YYEEEE. DNA for the CDR3: TGTGCCAGCAGCTCGGGACTTTGGATCTATGGCTACACCTTC. It codes for CASSSGLWIYGYTF. Together with reference TRBV5-6 and TRBJ1-2, the CDR3 gives the full variable domain: DAGVTQSPTHLIKTRGQQVTLRCSPKSGHDTVSWYQQALGQGPQFIFQYYEEEERQRGNFPDRFSGHQFPNYSSELNVNALLLGDSALYLCASSSGLWIYGYTFGSGTRLTVV.

CDR3 sequence reads: CASRLAGGTDTQYF. CDR3 in DNA: TGTGCCAGCCGACTAGCGGGGGGCACAGATACGCAGTATTTT. The genes are TRBV6-5 and TRBJ2-3; TRBD2 matches 12 bases. The germline V gene has CDR1 MNHEY and CDR2 SVGAGI. CDR3 length equals 14 residues. The V gene end was trimmed by 8 bases and the J gene end by 1 base; junction bases not matched to a gene: 1.

The gene calls are TRBV4-2 and TRBJ1-2; D is undetermined. Germline loops: CDR1 LGHNA, CDR2 YNFKEQ. Trimming shortened V by 0 bases and J by 8 bases, and 16 bases separated the two germline ends. CDR3 size: 15 residues. CDR3 amino acids: CASSQDNGGIGGYTF. The CDR3 DNA reads TGTGCCAGCAGCCAAGATAATGGAGGGATTGGGGGCTACACCTTC.

This chain connects TRBV11-3 to TRBJ1-1; D unresolved. CDR3 length: 13 residues. Trimming removed 1 base from V and 2 bases from J, with 5 bases in between. Germline V gene lookup returns CDR1 SGHNT and CDR2 YENEEA. The CDR3 loop reads CASSLGRNTEAFF. The CDR3 DNA reads TGTGCCAGCAGCTTAGGCAGAAACACTGAAGCTTTCTTT.

In nucleotides, the CDR3 is TGCGCCAGCAGCCCCTTTTCCGAGGTGGGTCAGCCCCAGCATTTT. Amino acid sequence: CASSPFSEVGQPQHF. The V call is TRBV4-1, the J call TRBJ1-5, with unresolved D. Germline loops: CDR1 MGHRA, CDR2 YSYEKL. Trimming cost V 4 bases and J 6 bases, with 16 bases left between them. This CDR3 region has 15 residues.

J is TRBJ1-4 and V is TRBV7-2, with a possible D match to TRBD1 (6 bases). Per germline, CDR1 SGHTA and CDR2 FQGNSA. The CDR3 sequence is 15 residues long. V gave up 1 base and J gave up 3 bases, with 9 bases separating them. CDR3 DNA sequence: TGTGCCAGCAGCTTAGACAGGGTGGCTAATGAAAAACTGTTTTTT. Translated, it gives CASSLDRVANEKLFF.

The chain links TRBV7-9 to TRBJ2-5; TRBD1 might be the D (5 bases). This CDR3 has 14 residues. Germline V gene sequence: CDR1 SEHNR, CDR2 FQNEAQ (reference sequence). Between the trimmed V and J ends, which lost 6 bases and 2 bases, there was a span of 13 bases. CDR3 DNA sequence: TGTGCCAGCAGTACTCGTCAGGGTCAAGAGACCCAGTACTTC. Amino acids: CASSTRQGQETQYF.

The chain carries TRBV4-3 and TRBJ2-6, with D tentatively TRBD2 (6 bases). CDR1 and CDR2 from the germline V gene are LGHNA and YSLEER. CDR3 length: 16 amino acids. Trimming left V 1 base short and J 4 bases short, with 11 bases between. The CDR3 DNA is TGCGCCAGCAGCCAAGGTGGGACTCACGGGGCCAACGTCCTGACTTTC. As protein: CASSQGGTHGANVLTF.

This clone has only one observation. The CDR3 protein is CASSLGYTSTNYGYTF. The CDR3 bases are TGTGCCAGCAGCCTCGGGTACACATCTACTAACTATGGCTACACCTTC. The chain joins TRBV5-4 to TRBJ1-2; D gene unclear. V lost 4 bases, J lost 0 bases, and 16 bases lay in between. The CDR3 spans 16 residues. Germline CDR1 is SGHNT and CDR2 is YYREEE (reference sequence).

This CDR3 is CASSQVTGAYEQYF. The DNA for the CDR3 is TGTGCCAGCAGCCAAGTAACAGGGGCCTACGAGCAGTACTTC. The chain couples TRBV3-1 (or the pseudogene TRBV3-2) to TRBJ2-7; 7 positions match TRBD1. Germline V gene lookup returns CDR1 LGHDT and CDR2 YNNKEL (reference sequence). The CDR3 totals 14 residues. Trimming at V came to 1 base and at J to 2 bases, leaving 2 bases not matched to a gene.

In regard to this clone: Because the CDR3's place on the DNA is in doubt, the DNA is left out and the CDR3 is given as listed by TCRdb. The chain links TRBV21-1 to TRBJ2-7; no check of the table's D call, TRBD2, against the DNA was made. TRBV21-1 is termed a pseudogene. The CDR3 extends over 15 residues, inclusive of both ends. The CDR3 sequence: CASSKVAGGALEQYF.

The chain couples TRBV7-8 to TRBJ1-1; possibly TRBD1 for D (6 bases). The CDR3 spans 14 residues. V lost 1 base to trimming and J lost 6 bases, with 12 bases between them. CDR1 is SGHVS and CDR2 is FQNEAQ in the germline V gene. CDR3 coding DNA: TGTGCCAGCAGCTTAGGGGACAAGGTCGCTGAAGCTTTCTTT. As protein: CASSLGDKVAEAFF.

J is TRBJ1-1 and V is TRBV28; tentative D call: TRBD1 (6 bases). Germline V gene data show CDR1 as MDHEN and CDR2 as SYDVKM. V lost 4 bases and J lost 0, with 12 bases in between. The CDR3 is 15 amino acids. The CDR3 region has the DNA TGTGCCAGCAGTTCGTCAGGGGTTTTGAACACTGAAGCTTTCTTT. Translating gives CASSSSGVLNTEAFF. Complete variable domain (other parts from reference TRBV28 and TRBJ1-1): DVKVTQSSRYLVKRTGEKVFLECVQDMDHENMFWYRQDPGLGLRLIYFSYDVKMKEKGDIPEGYSVSREKKERFSLILESASTNQTSMYLCASSSSGVLNTEAFFGQGTRLTVV.

The gene calls are TRBV19 and TRBJ1-2; TRBD1 agrees at 7 bases. The CDR3 covers 16 residues. The junction had 12 bases not matched to a gene; V was cut back by 6 bases and J by 2 bases. Germline V gene lookup returns CDR1 LNHDA and CDR2 SQIVND (reference sequence). The CDR3 nucleotides read TGTGCCAGTAGCAGACAGGGAGGCGGAATCAACTATGGCTACACCTTC. This sequence encodes CASSRQGGGINYGYTF.

For the CDR3, the DNA is TGTGCCAGCAGTGAAGGTCTTTACGAGCAGTACTTC. Its translation: CASSEGLYEQYF. The V gene is TRBV2, the J gene TRBJ2-7; D ambiguous. V was clipped by 1 base and J by 4 bases, with 5 bases between them. This CDR3 region has 12 residues. The germline V gene has CDR1 SNHLY and CDR2 FYNNEI.

V gene TRBV6-5 combines with J gene TRBJ2-7, with 9 bases matching TRBD1. The CDR3 is 15 residues long. Germline CDR1 reads MNHEY; CDR2 reads SVGAGI. The V and J ends lost 2 bases and 2 bases, in that order; junction bases with no gene match: 4. The CDR3, as DNA: TGTGCCAGCAGTTACGGGACAGGGATCACCTACGAGCAGTACTTC. It yields the protein CASSYGTGITYEQYF.

The V and J genes are TRBV2 and TRBJ1-2, with 8 bases that match TRBD1. The V and J ends lost 6 bases and 4 bases, in that order; junction bases with no gene match: 13. Germline-derived CDR1 and CDR2 are SNHLY and FYNNEI. This CDR3 has 16 residues. CDR3 amino acids: CASRPLTGGIIYGYTF. DNA for the CDR3: TGTGCCAGCAGGCCACTAACAGGGGGGATTATCTATGGCTACACCTTC.